This T cell receptor (beta chain) was obtained from a study of T-cell reconstitution after alpha-beta-depleted transplantation in children. Study outcomes and limitations: At day 60, the high TCRbeta diversity found in some patients originated from recipient T cells and thymic progenitors that had survived. T cells produced anew were the main source of T-cell counts and diversity one year after transplant.

For TCRbeta, the library was prepared with unique molecular identifiers. MiXCR was run by TCRdb on the PCR reads, yielding one entry per CDR3 protein. The sample records hundreds of thousands of distinct CDR3 sequences, over 10% being singletons. A note on this clonotype: What it binds is not known.

The germline V gene has CDR1 SEHNR and CDR2 FQNEAQ (reference sequence). Germline trimming cut 1 base from V and 3 bases from J; bases unmatched to any gene: 4. The CDR3 extends over 16 amino acids. This receptor was identified in a girl aged 2 to 10 with congenital amegakaryocytic thrombocytopenia, due to receive a stem cell transplant. Sequencing used PBMCs, obtained before TCRalphabeta/CD19-depleted stem cell transplant. This chain joins TRBV7-9 and TRBJ2-5, with 11 bases fitting TRBD2. The CDR3 coding sequence is TGTGCCAGCAGCTTAGGGCTAGCGGGAGGCGAAGAGACCCAGTACTTC. Translation gives CASSLGLAGGEETQYF.